This record looks at one T cell receptor beta chain sequence and its context. Germline V gene data show CDR1 as WSHSY and CDR2 as SAAADI. The CDR3 is 16 residues long. The V end lost 3 bases, the J end lost 0 bases, and 14 bases lay between the germline ends. The data were taken from a study of blood T cell repertoires in COVID-19. About the study: Samples of COVID-19 (acute and convalescent) were obtained from the United States, Italy and Spain.

Libraries were prepared by immunoSEQ multiplex PCR; TCRdb keeps only in-frame clonotypes and omits some of them. Of about 50,000 clones listed, roughly 91% are singletons. This clonotype was sampled from a human donor in a cohort sampled during active COVID-19. What was sequenced was peripheral blood. The chain has TRBV10-2 and TRBJ1-1; perhaps TRBD1 as D (5 bases). CDR3 loop: CASSEIGVGMNTEAFF. In DNA form, the CDR3 reads TGCGCCAGCAGTGAAATAGGGGTGGGGATGAACACTGAAGCTTTCTTT.